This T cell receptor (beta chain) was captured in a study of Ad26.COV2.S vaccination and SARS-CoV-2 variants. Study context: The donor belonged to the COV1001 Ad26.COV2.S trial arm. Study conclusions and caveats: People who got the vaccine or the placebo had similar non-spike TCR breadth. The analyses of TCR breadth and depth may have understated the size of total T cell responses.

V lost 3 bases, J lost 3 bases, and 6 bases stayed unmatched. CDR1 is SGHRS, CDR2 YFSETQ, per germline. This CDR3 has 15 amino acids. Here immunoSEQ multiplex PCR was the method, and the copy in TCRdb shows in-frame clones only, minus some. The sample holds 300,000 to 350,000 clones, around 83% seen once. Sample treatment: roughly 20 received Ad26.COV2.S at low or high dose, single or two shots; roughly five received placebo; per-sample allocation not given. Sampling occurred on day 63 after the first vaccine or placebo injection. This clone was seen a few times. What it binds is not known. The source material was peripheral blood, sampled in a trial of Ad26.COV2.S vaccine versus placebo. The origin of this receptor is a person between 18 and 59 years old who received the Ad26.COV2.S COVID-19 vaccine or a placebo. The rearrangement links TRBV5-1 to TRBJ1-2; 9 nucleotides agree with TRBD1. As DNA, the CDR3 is TGCGCCAGCAGCTCGCAGACAGGGGGGGACTATGGCTACACCTTC. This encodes CASSSQTGGDYGYTF.